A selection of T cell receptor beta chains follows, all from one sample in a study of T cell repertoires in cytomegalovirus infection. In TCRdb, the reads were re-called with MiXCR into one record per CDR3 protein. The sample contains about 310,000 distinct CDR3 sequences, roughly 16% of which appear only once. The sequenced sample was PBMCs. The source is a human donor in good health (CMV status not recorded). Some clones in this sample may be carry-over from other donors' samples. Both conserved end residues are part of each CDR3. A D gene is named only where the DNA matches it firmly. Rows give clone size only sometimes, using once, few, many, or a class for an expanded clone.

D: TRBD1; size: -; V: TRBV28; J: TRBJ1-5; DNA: TGTGCCACCAAGGGGACAGCTAATCAGCCCCAGCATTTT; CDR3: CATKGTANQPQHF
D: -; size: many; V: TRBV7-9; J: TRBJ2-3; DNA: TGTGCCAGCACTCGAGGGCAGGAGAGCACAGATACGCAGTATTTT; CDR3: CASTRGQESTDTQYF
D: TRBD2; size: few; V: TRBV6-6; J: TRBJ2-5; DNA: TGTGCCAGCAGTTACGCCGGGACTAGCGGGGATCGGGTGACCCAGTACTTC; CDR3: CASSYAGTSGDRVTQYF
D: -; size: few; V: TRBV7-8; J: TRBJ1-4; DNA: TGTGCCAGCAGCCCAGCAGGTCCGGGTAATGAAAAACTGTTTTTT; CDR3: CASSPAGPGNEKLFF
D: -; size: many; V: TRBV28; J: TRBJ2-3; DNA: TGTGCCAGCACTTTAGAAGGGGGTCGGTCTCCAGATACGCAGTATTTT; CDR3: CASTLEGGRSPDTQYF
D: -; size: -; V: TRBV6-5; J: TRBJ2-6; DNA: TGTGCCAGTAAGAGAGGGGGTTTGACTGGGGCCAACGTCCTGACTTTC; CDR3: CASKRGGLTGANVLTF
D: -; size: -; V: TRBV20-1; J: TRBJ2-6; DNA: TGCAGTGCCCCGACAACCGGGGCCAACGTCCTGACTTTC; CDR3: CSAPTTGANVLTF
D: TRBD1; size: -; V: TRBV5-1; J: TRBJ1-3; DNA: TGCGCCAGCAGCTTGGACCTGACAGGGGGCTTTGGAAACACCATATATTTT; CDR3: CASSLDLTGGFGNTIYF
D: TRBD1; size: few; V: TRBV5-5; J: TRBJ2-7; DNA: TGTGCCAGCAGCTGGGACAGGGATTACGAGCAGTACTTC; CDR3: CASSWDRDYEQYF
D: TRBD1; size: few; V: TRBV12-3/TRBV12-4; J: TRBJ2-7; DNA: TGTGCCAGCACAGGGGGAACTGCTTCCTACGAGCAGTACTTC; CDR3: CASTGGTASYEQYF
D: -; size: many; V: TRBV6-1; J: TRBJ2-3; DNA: TGTGCCAGCGGGCAACAGGGCACCACAGATACGCAGTATTTT; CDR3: CASGQQGTTDTQYF
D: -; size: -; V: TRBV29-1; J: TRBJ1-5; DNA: TGCAGCGCCATCCAGGGAAGTAGCAATCAGCCCCAGCATTTT; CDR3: CSAIQGSSNQPQHF
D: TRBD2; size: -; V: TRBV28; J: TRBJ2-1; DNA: TGTGCCAGCAGTTTATGGGGGACTAGCGGGGTTCACTACAATGAGCAGTTCTTC; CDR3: CASSLWGTSGVHYNEQFF
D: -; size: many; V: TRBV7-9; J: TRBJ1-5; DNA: TGTGCCAGCAGCCCCGGGGGGTTTGGTCAGCCCCAGCATTTT; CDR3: CASSPGGFGQPQHF
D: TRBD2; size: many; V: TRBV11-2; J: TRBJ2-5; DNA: TGTGCCAGCAGCTGGGGGACTAGCGGAGCCCAGTACTTC; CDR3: CASSWGTSGAQYF
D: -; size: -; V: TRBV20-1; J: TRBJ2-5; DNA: TGCAGTGCTAGTAGGCCGCGGGGCCAAGAGACCCAGTACTTC; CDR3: CSASRPRGQETQYF
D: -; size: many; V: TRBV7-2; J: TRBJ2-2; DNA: TGTGCCAGCAGCTTAGGTGGGGCAGGCCTCCCCGGGGAGCTGTTTTTT; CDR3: CASSLGGAGLPGELFF
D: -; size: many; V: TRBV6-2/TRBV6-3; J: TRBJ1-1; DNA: TGTGCCAGCAGTTACGAAAGGGGGGGGCCAAAGAACACTGAAGCTTTCTTT; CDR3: CASSYERGGPKNTEAFF
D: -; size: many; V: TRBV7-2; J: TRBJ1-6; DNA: TGTGCCAGCAGCTACGCTTGGAATAATTCACCCCTCCACTTT; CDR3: CASSYAWNNSPLHF
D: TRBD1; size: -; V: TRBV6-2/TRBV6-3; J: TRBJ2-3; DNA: TGTGCCAGCAGCCCTGGGACAGGGAGTACGCAGTATTTT; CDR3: CASSPGTGSTQYF
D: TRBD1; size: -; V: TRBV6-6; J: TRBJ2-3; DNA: TGTGCCAGCAGGACCGGGACAGGGGGCCCACATACGCAGTATTTT; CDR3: CASRTGTGGPHTQYF
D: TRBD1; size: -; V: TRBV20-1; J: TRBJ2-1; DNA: TGCAGTGCCGAGTCGGGACAGGGAGGTTATGAGCAGTTCTTC; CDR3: CSAESGQGGYEQFF
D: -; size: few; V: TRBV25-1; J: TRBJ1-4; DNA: TGTGCCAGCAGTGAAAATGGGGGACACCTAGGTGAAAAACTGTTTTTT; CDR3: CASSENGGHLGEKLFF
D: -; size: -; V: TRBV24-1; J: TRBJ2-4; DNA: TGTGCCACCAGTGATTTAAGGGGGGCCAAAAACATTCAGTACTTC; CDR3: CATSDLRGAKNIQYF
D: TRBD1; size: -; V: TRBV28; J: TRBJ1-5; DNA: TGTGCCAGCAGTTTTGGACAGGTACGCAATCAGCCCCAGCATTTT; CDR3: CASSFGQVRNQPQHF
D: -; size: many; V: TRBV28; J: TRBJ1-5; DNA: TGTGCCAGCAGTTTGCTTGGGGGGCACCATAGCAATCAGCCCCAGCATTTT; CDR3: CASSLLGGHHSNQPQHF
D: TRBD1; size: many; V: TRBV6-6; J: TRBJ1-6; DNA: TGTGCCAGCAGTTCGACAGGGCATTTATCCTATAATTCACCCCTCCACTTT; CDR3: CASSSTGHLSYNSPLHF
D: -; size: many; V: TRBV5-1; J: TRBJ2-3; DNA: TGCGCCAGCAGCCCCGGCTTATCGGGGGCGCGAGATACGCAGTATTTT; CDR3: CASSPGLSGARDTQYF
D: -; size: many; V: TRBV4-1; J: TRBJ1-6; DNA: TGCGCCAGCAGCCACCGGACAGTCCGCCTCATTACAGTTAATTCACCCCTCCACTTT; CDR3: CASSHRTVRLITVNSPLHF